The next 32 T cell receptor beta chains were all read from a single sample in a study of CD8 T cells in Susac syndrome. After extraction with the RNeasy kit, about 0.45 to 1 ug of the RNA was reverse transcribed using random hexamers. TCRdb processed the immunoSEQ multiplex PCR reads anew with MiXCR; each CDR3 protein has one entry. The table has 70,000 or so distinct CDR3 sequences, about 95% seen once. The material sequenced was CD8+ T cells from PBMCs. All receptors derive from a human donor in good health.

For the CDR3, the DNA is TGTGCCAGCAGCTTCGACGGGACCGAAAAACTGTTTTTT. Translating gives CASSFDGTEKLFF. The chain recombines TRBV7-9 with TRBJ1-4; D perhaps matches TRBD1 (5 bases). This CDR3 has 13 residues. Germline CDR1 is SEHNR and CDR2 is FQNEAQ (reference sequence). The ends were cut back, 3 bases at V and 8 bases at J, with 10 bases in the middle.

The chain couples TRBV6-5 to TRBJ2-3, with TRBD1 identical over 7 bases. CDR1 is MNHEY and CDR2 is SVGAGI in the germline V gene. This CDR3 spans 15 amino acids. Trimming took 6 bases from V and 0 from J; bases not matched to a gene: 6. For the CDR3, the DNA is TGTGCCAGCAGCCGGACAGGTCTAAGCACAGATACGCAGTATTTT. Protein product: CASSRTGLSTDTQYF.

The chain has TRBV5-6 and TRBJ2-7; possibly TRBD1 for D (5 bases). The V gene's germline CDR1 is SGHDT and CDR2 YYEEEE. Trimming left V 5 bases short and J 6 bases short, with 21 bases between. This CDR3 contains 15 residues. This CDR3 reads CASRQDLRGLGEQYF. The CDR3 DNA reads TGTGCCAGCAGACAGGATCTCCGTGGGCTCGGCGAGCAGTACTTC.

The gene calls are TRBV7-2 and TRBJ2-7; the match to TRBD2 covers 7 bases. This CDR3 contains 15 residues. Germline trimming cut 5 bases from V and 0 bases from J; bases unmatched to any gene: 7. CDR1 and CDR2 (germline): SGHTA, FQGNSA. The DNA for the CDR3 is TGTGCCAGCAGCCGATCTAGCGGAAGCTCCTACGAGCAGTACTTC. Protein product: CASSRSSGSSYEQYF.

The CDR3 bases are TGTGCCAGCAGCGAAGCCGGGACAGGGTGGGGAGAGACCCAGTACTTC. It is translated as CASSEAGTGWGETQYF. The chain joins TRBV5-6 to TRBJ2-5, with 9 positions matching TRBD1. This CDR3 contains 16 residues. The V gene's germline CDR1 is SGHDT and CDR2 YYEEEE. Germline trimming cut 4 bases from V and 4 bases from J; bases unmatched to any gene: 11.

This chain joins TRBV30 and TRBJ2-2, with 7 bases fitting TRBD1. The V segment lost 4 bases and the J segment 6 bases; nucleotides outside the gene matches: 5. The CDR3 contains 13 residues. The germline CDR1 and CDR2 sequences are GTSNPN and SVGIG (reference sequence). The CDR3 reads CAWTDGQAGELFF. The DNA of the CDR3 is TGTGCCTGGACTGATGGACAGGCCGGGGAGCTGTTTTTT.

The chain has TRBV30 and TRBJ2-3, with a tentative D call TRBD1 (5 bases). The length of the CDR3 is 13 residues. The germline V and J ends were trimmed by 5 bases and 6 bases, with 15 bases remaining between them. Germline V lookup: CDR1 GTSNPN, CDR2 SVGIG (reference sequence). The CDR3 nucleotides read TGTGCCTGGGCCGATCAGGGAACGGATACGCAGTATTTT. Amino acid sequence: CAWADQGTDTQYF.

The V gene is TRBV27, the J gene TRBJ1-6, with 9 bases matching TRBD1. CDR1 and CDR2 (germline): MNHEY, SMNVEV (reference sequence). Losses at the gene ends were 5 bases for V and 5 bases for J; bases not matched to a gene: 4. The CDR3 spans 15 residues. CDR3 residues: CASSRRQGDNSPLHF. The CDR3, as DNA: TGTGCCAGCAGTCGGCGACAGGGGGATAATTCACCCCTCCACTTT.

The chain couples TRBV27 to TRBJ2-3; D may correspond to TRBD1 or TRBD2 (5 bases each). Trimming pared 8 bases from V and 6 bases from J, leaving 12 bases between. The CDR3 extends over 12 amino acids. Germline lookup yields CDR1 MNHEY and CDR2 SMNVEV (reference sequence). CDR3 in amino acids: CASSRGPDTQYF. CDR3 nucleotides: TGTGCCAGCTCCCGGGGCCCCGATACGCAGTATTTT.

This rearrangement joins TRBV7-3 to TRBJ2-1; TRBD2 matches at 9 bases. The trim removed 3 bases at V and 9 bases at J, leaving 9 bases unmatched. The CDR3 length is 15 residues. CDR1 SGHTA and CDR2 FQGTGA come from the germline V gene. The CDR3 is CASSLGGGAGGEQFF. CDR3 coding DNA: TGTGCCAGCAGCTTGGGCGGGGGGGCCGGTGGTGAGCAGTTCTTC. Looking up the rest from reference TRBV7-3 and TRBJ2-1 gives the full variable domain: GAGVSQTPSNKVTEKGKYVELRCDPISGHTALYWYRQSLGQGPEFLIYFQGTGAADDSGLPNDRFFAVRPEGSVSTLKIQRTERGDSAVYLCASSLGGGAGGEQFFGPGTRLTVL.

This chain links TRBV29-1 with TRBJ2-1, with D perhaps matching TRBD1 or TRBD2 (5 bases each). Germline values: CDR1 SQVTM, CDR2 ANQGSEA. This CDR3 spans 12 amino acids. The V end lost 4 bases, the J end lost 2 bases, and 6 bases lay between the germline ends. For the CDR3, the DNA is TGCAGCGTTGGGGGACCCTACAATGAGCAGTTCTTC. This translates into CSVGGPYNEQFF.

The rearrangement uses TRBV9 and TRBJ2-1, with D perhaps TRBD1 (6 bases). The V gene's germline CDR1 is SGDLS and CDR2 YYNGEE. Trimming removed 3 bases at V and 9 bases at J, with 10 bases between. The CDR3 consists of 12 residues. DNA for the CDR3: TGTGCCAGCAGCGGGGGGCTTTCTGAGCAGTTCTTC. Translated, it gives CASSGGLSEQFF.

The chain combines TRBV3-1 with TRBJ2-5, with TRBD2 matching over 13 bases. The CDR3 has 15 residues. Losses at the gene ends were 0 bases for V and 6 bases for J; bases not matched to a gene: 1. Looked up from germline, CDR1 is LGHDT and CDR2 is YNNKEL (reference sequence). The CDR3 loop is CASSQETSGGKTQYF. The CDR3 nucleotides read TGTGCCAGCAGCCAAGAGACTAGCGGGGGGAAGACCCAGTACTTC.

The genes are TRBV9 and TRBJ2-5; TRBD1 or TRBD2 may be the D gene (6 bases each). Trimming removed 3 bases from V and 3 bases from J, with 12 bases in between. Germline V gene data show CDR1 as SGDLS and CDR2 as YYNGEE. The CDR3 totals 14 residues. The CDR3 coding sequence is TGTGCCAGCAGCGCTTACAGGGAGGAAGAGACCCAGTACTTC. It translates to CASSAYREEETQYF.

The V call is TRBV9, the J call TRBJ2-3; 12 nucleotides agree with TRBD2. The CDR3 is made up of 15 amino acids. Germline V gene sequence: CDR1 SGDLS, CDR2 YYNGEE. J was trimmed by 6 bases and V by 2 bases; bases with no gene match: 4. The CDR3 loop reads CASSVRGLAGDTQYF. For the CDR3, the DNA is TGTGCCAGCAGCGTCCGTGGACTAGCGGGGGATACGCAGTATTTT.

The chain links TRBV7-9 to TRBJ1-1; D unresolved. V lost 3 bases to trimming and J lost 8 bases, with 13 bases between them. The V gene's germline CDR1 is SEHNR and CDR2 FQNEAQ (reference sequence). CDR3 length: 13 residues. The CDR3: CASSLGTGREAFF. Here the CDR3 DNA reads TGTGCCAGCAGCTTGGGAACCGGGAGAGAAGCTTTCTTT.

The gene calls are TRBV28 and TRBJ2-7; the D call may be TRBD1 or TRBD2 (5 bases each). The CDR3 is 14 residues long. Trimming removed 3 bases from V and 2 bases from J, with 11 bases in between. Germline-derived CDR1 and CDR2 are MDHEN and SYDVKM. CDR3 nucleotide sequence: TGTGCCAGCAGTTTTGAGGGGCCCACCTACGAGCAGTACTTC. Protein product: CASSFEGPTYEQYF.

The chain carries TRBV9 and TRBJ1-2, with a possible D match to TRBD1 (5 bases). Looked up from germline, CDR1 is SGDLS and CDR2 is YYNGEE. The ends were cut back, 4 bases at V and 0 bases at J, with 19 bases in the middle. The CDR3 loop spans 17 amino acids. The CDR3 reads CASSPYRDWGANYGYTF. The CDR3 coding sequence is TGTGCCAGCAGCCCCTACCGGGACTGGGGAGCTAACTATGGCTACACCTTC.

The rearrangement joins TRBV5-6 to TRBJ2-1; D is uncertain. The CDR3 covers 12 residues. The V end was cut by 2 bases, the J end by 8 bases, with 8 bases between. Germline V gene sequence: CDR1 SGHDT, CDR2 YYEEEE. As DNA, the CDR3 is TGTGCCAGCAGCTTTGAGAATCATGAGCAGTTCTTC. This translates into CASSFENHEQFF.

The sample holds one count of this clonotype. This rearrangement joins TRBV13 to TRBJ2-1, with 12 bases matching TRBD1. Trimming took 5 bases from V and 9 from J; bases not matched to a gene: 11. Germline CDR1 is PRHDT and CDR2 is FYEKMQ (reference sequence). CDR3 size: 16 residues. CDR3 in DNA: TGTGCCAGCAGCCCTGGAGGGGGACAGGGGGCAGGTGAGCAGTTCTTC. Its translation is CASSPGGGQGAGEQFF.

J is TRBJ1-5 and V is TRBV27, with TRBD1 as a possible D gene (6 bases). The germline V and J ends were trimmed by 7 bases and 3 bases, with 10 bases remaining between them. This CDR3 is 13 amino acids long. Germline V gene sequence: CDR1 MNHEY, CDR2 SMNVEV (reference sequence). CDR3 region: CASMRTVNQPQHF. CDR3 nucleotide sequence: TGTGCCAGCATGCGGACAGTCAATCAGCCCCAGCATTTT.

This chain joins TRBV4-3 and TRBJ2-1; D unresolved. The CDR3 contains 14 residues. Germline assignment: CDR1 LGHNA and CDR2 YSLEER. Trimming took off 1 base at V and 4 bases at J, with 8 bases between the two ends. Here the CDR3 DNA reads TGCGCCAGCAGCCAAGGTGAGGTATACAATGAGCAGTTCTTC. Translating gives CASSQGEVYNEQFF.

The rearrangement uses TRBV12-3 or TRBV12-4 and TRBJ1-1, with 8 bases that match TRBD1. There are 14 residues in the CDR3. The trim removed 5 bases at V and 3 bases at J, leaving 5 bases unmatched. DNA of the CDR3: TGTGCCAGCAGTCCCACAGGGGGGGACACTGAAGCTTTCTTT. Translated, it gives CASSPTGGDTEAFF.

The V gene is TRBV7-8, the J gene TRBJ2-5; a weak D match, TRBD2 (6 bases). Trimming removed 2 bases at V and 5 bases at J, with 15 bases between. This CDR3 region has 15 residues. The germline gives CDR1 SGHVS, CDR2 FQNEAQ. DNA for the CDR3: TGTGCCAGCAGCTTACGAACAAGACTAGTGGAGACCCAGTACTTC. Protein: CASSLRTRLVETQYF. Together with reference TRBV7-8 and TRBJ2-5, the CDR3 gives the full variable domain: GAGVSQSPRYKVAKRGQDVALRCDPISGHVSLFWYQQALGQGPEFLTYFQNEAQLDKSGLPSDRFFAERPEGSVSTLKIQRTQQEDSAVYLCASSLRTRLVETQYFGPGTRLLVL.

The chain employs TRBV10-3 and TRBJ2-2; D remains unclear. The CDR3 is 14 residues long. V gave up 3 bases and J gave up 0 bases, with 5 bases separating them. The germline gives CDR1 ENHRY, CDR2 SYGVKD. CDR3 amino acids: CAISDSANTGELFF. The CDR3 DNA is TGTGCCATCAGTGACAGTGCGAACACCGGGGAGCTGTTTTTT.

The V gene is TRBV9, the J gene TRBJ2-1; TRBD2 aligns across 10 bases. Germline trimming cut 0 bases from V and 4 bases from J; bases unmatched to any gene: 7. This CDR3 region has 17 residues. Germline loops: CDR1 SGDLS, CDR2 YYNGEE. DNA of the CDR3: TGTGCCAGCAGCGTAGGGGCTAGCGGGGGTGGGTACAATGAGCAGTTCTTC. Its translation is CASSVGASGGGYNEQFF.

The rearrangement links TRBV7-9 to TRBJ2-1; D perhaps matches TRBD2 (6 bases). In germline, CDR1 is SEHNR, CDR2 FQNEAQ (reference sequence). Deletions cut 3 bases from V and 6 bases from J, with 12 bases between. This CDR3 region has 14 residues. Here the CDR3 reads CASSFSSVPNEQFF. In DNA, the CDR3 is TGTGCCAGCAGCTTCTCTAGCGTACCCAATGAGCAGTTCTTC.

The chain's CDR3 is CASSVRGSETQYF. The CDR3 nucleotides read TGTGCCAGCAGCGTAAGGGGTTCGGAGACCCAGTACTTC. The rearrangement joins TRBV9 to TRBJ2-5; a possible D gene is TRBD1 (5 bases). CDR3 length: 13 residues. V was clipped by 1 base and J by 5 bases, with 9 bases between them. Germline assignment: CDR1 SGDLS and CDR2 YYNGEE.

The chain has TRBV6-4 and TRBJ2-2; tentative D call: TRBD1 (5 bases). Germline loops: CDR1 MRHNA, CDR2 SNTAGT. The CDR3 contains 13 residues. Between the trimmed V and J ends, which lost 3 bases and 3 bases, there was a span of 5 bases. The DNA of the CDR3 is TGTGCCAGCAGTGAAGGGGACACCGGGGAGCTGTTTTTT. Translation gives CASSEGDTGELFF.

The chain carries TRBV29-1 and TRBJ2-3, with 7 bases identical to TRBD1. In germline, CDR1 is SQVTM, CDR2 ANQGSEA. This CDR3 has 14 amino acids. The V gene end was trimmed by 3 bases and the J gene end by 2 bases; junction bases not matched to a gene: 5. The CDR3 here is CSVDPGQPTDTQYF. As DNA, the CDR3 is TGCAGCGTTGACCCGGGACAGCCCACAGATACGCAGTATTTT.

The chain joins TRBV7-6 to TRBJ2-1; a possible D gene is TRBD2 (5 bases). Germline lookup yields CDR1 SGHVS and CDR2 FNYEAQ. The V and J ends lost 2 bases and 5 bases respectively, with 13 bases between them. CDR3 length: 15 amino acids. The CDR3 loop is CASSLNIAGHNEQFF. The CDR3 DNA is TGTGCCAGCAGCTTAAATATCGCGGGTCACAATGAGCAGTTCTTC.

The chain recombines TRBV12-3 or TRBV12-4 with TRBJ2-3; D is possibly TRBD2 (5 bases). The V and J ends lost 6 bases and 6 bases respectively, with 10 bases between them. The CDR3 length is 12 residues. The CDR3 DNA sequence: TGTGCCAGCAGGGACTTGGCGGATACGCAGTATTTT. Translation gives CASRDLADTQYF.